Listed here are 6 T cell receptor beta chains from one sample, sequenced in a study of cytomegalovirus exposure and HLA in healthy donors. 13 Jbeta primers and 60 Vbeta primers were used for the PCR. Sequencing was performed with immunoSEQ multiplex PCR; in TCRdb, only in-frame clones are kept and a portion is missing. The sample includes some 120,000 clones, 81% of them seen just once. Sample: PBMCs. Source of these receptors: a woman aged 30 to 39 in good health and CMV-seronegative.

This chain links TRBV7-9 with TRBJ2-7; the match to TRBD1 covers 9 bases. Germline-derived CDR1 and CDR2 are SEHNR and FQNEAQ (reference sequence). V shed 6 bases, J shed 4 bases, and the junction held 4 bases outside the gene matches. This CDR3 is built from 13 residues. The DNA for the CDR3 is TGTGCCAGCAGGGGACAGGGAGGGTACGAGCAGTACTTC. This encodes CASRGQGGYEQYF.

The V and J genes are TRBV14 and TRBJ1-1, with 7 bases lining up with TRBD1. Per the germline V gene, CDR1 is SGHDN and CDR2 is FVKESK. The V and J ends lost 4 bases and 0 bases, in that order; junction bases with no gene match: 5. CDR3 length: 15 residues. The CDR3 loop reads CASSLTGAMNTEAFF. The CDR3 bases are TGTGCCAGCAGCCTTACAGGGGCTATGAACACTGAAGCTTTCTTT.

The chain couples TRBV7-9 to TRBJ1-3, with 7 positions matching TRBD1. Germline-derived CDR1 and CDR2 are SEHNR and FQNEAQ (reference sequence). This CDR3 has 15 residues. V shed 5 bases and J 4 bases; nucleotides not matched to a gene: 8. The CDR3 reads CASSPPGTAGNTIYF. CDR3 in DNA: TGTGCCAGCAGCCCACCCGGGACAGCCGGAAACACCATATATTTT.

The chain is built from TRBV19 and TRBJ2-7; 8 bases align to TRBD1. From germline, CDR1 is LNHDA and CDR2 SQIVND (reference sequence). The CDR3 has 15 amino acids. V shed 0 bases and J 4 bases; nucleotides not matched to a gene: 5. CDR3 bases: TGTGCCAGTAGTATAGAAGGGACAGGAGGATACGAGCAGTACTTC. It specifies CASSIEGTGGYEQYF.

The V and J genes are TRBV9 and TRBJ2-5; weak D call: TRBD1 (5 bases). Germline lookup yields CDR1 SGDLS and CDR2 YYNGEE. The CDR3 has 15 residues. V gave up 0 bases and J gave up 7 bases, with 16 bases separating them. In DNA, the CDR3 is TGTGCCAGCAGCGTAGAACACAGGCCACCGGGGACCCAGTACTTC. This codes for CASSVEHRPPGTQYF.

This rearrangement joins TRBV2 to TRBJ2-1; 7 bases match TRBD1. With 6 bases clipped from V and 6 bases from J, the junction kept 11 bases outside the gene matches. The CDR3 covers 15 residues. Germline assignment: CDR1 SNHLY and CDR2 FYNNEI. The CDR3 DNA sequence: TGTGCCAGCAGCCGGGACAGAGCTGCTCGCAATGAGCAGTTCTTC. This translates into CASSRDRAARNEQFF.